Listed here are 10 T cell receptor beta chains from one sample, sequenced in a study of Ad26.COV2.S vaccination and SARS-CoV-2 variants. The method was immunoSEQ multiplex PCR; TCRdb's version includes in-frame clones alone and lacks a portion of them. The data show roughly 460,000 clones, nearly 90% seen once. Treatment described: approximately 18 received Ad26.COV2.S at low or high dose, single or two shots; 5 received placebo; per-sample allocation not given. The investigators took samples on day 63 after the first vaccine or placebo injection. Source: peripheral blood, taken in a trial of Ad26.COV2.S vaccine versus placebo. These receptors originate from a person aged 18-65 years who received the Ad26.COV2.S COVID-19 vaccine or a placebo.

The rearrangement uses TRBV4-3 and TRBJ2-7; D possibly corresponds to TRBD2 (6 bases). This CDR3 has 18 amino acids. The germline V gene has CDR1 LGHNA and CDR2 YSLEER. Between the trimmed V and J ends, which lost 0 bases and 1 base, there was a span of 19 bases. Here the CDR3 reads CASSQDYAGTRWSYEQYF. In nucleotides, the CDR3 is TGCGCCAGCAGCCAAGATTACGCGGGAACACGGTGGTCCTACGAGCAGTACTTC.

This chain joins TRBV6-5 and TRBJ1-5; D is uncertain. Germline values: CDR1 MNHEY, CDR2 SVGAGI. Trimming took 0 bases from V and 0 from J, leaving 6 bases between them. There are 15 residues in the CDR3. CDR3 bases: TGTGCCAGCAGTTACTCGTCCGATAGCAATCAGCCCCAGCATTTT. Residues: CASSYSSDSNQPQHF.

This chain joins TRBV18 and TRBJ2-7; 8 bases map to TRBD2. The J segment lost 2 bases and the V segment lost 5 bases, leaving 14 bases of the junction unmatched. This CDR3 spans 17 amino acids. Per germline, CDR1 KGHSH and CDR2 LQKENI. The CDR3: CASSSVRLGLVAYEQYF. CDR3 nucleotides: TGTGCCAGCTCAAGCGTCCGGCTGGGACTAGTGGCCTACGAGCAGTACTTC.

CDR3 loop: CATSGTEDGYTF. Written as DNA, the CDR3 is TGTGCCACCAGCGGGACAGAGGACGGCTACACCTTC. This chain links TRBV15 with TRBJ1-2; 7 positions match TRBD1. Germline CDR1 reads LNHNV; CDR2 reads YYDKDF (reference sequence). The CDR3 consists of 12 residues. The trim removed 5 bases at V and 8 bases at J, leaving 5 bases unmatched.

This sequence joins TRBV2 and TRBJ1-3; 10 nucleotides line up with TRBD1. The V gene's germline CDR1 is SNHLY and CDR2 FYNNEI. Germline trimming cut 7 bases from V and 0 bases from J; bases unmatched to any gene: 6. There are 16 residues in the CDR3. The CDR3 DNA follows: TGTGCCAGCAAGCAGACAGGGGGCTTCTCTGGAAACACCATATATTTT. This gives the protein CASKQTGGFSGNTIYF.

The chain joins TRBV7-3 to TRBJ1-1; D gene ambiguous. Looked up from germline, CDR1 is SGHTA and CDR2 is FQGTGA. V shed 5 bases and J shed 1 base, with 8 bases lying between them. This CDR3 spans 13 amino acids. CDR3 in amino acids: CASSQLWNTEAFF. CDR3 in DNA: TGTGCCAGCAGCCAGTTGTGGAACACTGAAGCTTTCTTT.

This chain connects TRBV5-1 to TRBJ2-2, with D possibly matching TRBD1 (6 bases). In germline, CDR1 is SGHRS, CDR2 YFSETQ. V was pared by 3 bases and J by 4 bases, with 13 bases between. This CDR3 is 15 amino acids long. The CDR3 DNA reads as TGCGCCAGCAGCTCCACCAACAGGGTCACCGGGGAGCTGTTTTTT. This gives the protein CASSSTNRVTGELFF.

The chain combines TRBV7-2 with TRBJ1-4, with 9 bases fitting TRBD1. Germline assignment: CDR1 SGHTA and CDR2 FQGNSA. The J segment lost 7 bases and the V segment lost 4 bases, leaving 4 bases of the junction unmatched. This CDR3 has 14 amino acids. For the CDR3, the DNA is TGTGCCAGCAGCTCCGGGACAGGGCGTGAAAAACTGTTTTTT. The encoded protein is CASSSGTGREKLFF.

The chain has TRBV7-2 and TRBJ2-2; D unresolved. Germline V gene lookup returns CDR1 SGHTA and CDR2 FQGNSA. The CDR3 runs 14 residues. V lost 5 bases and J lost 0, with 7 bases in between. CDR3 DNA: TGTGCCAGCAGCGTTAAGGCGAACACCGGGGAGCTGTTTTTT. Translating it yields CASSVKANTGELFF. The whole variable domain, remainder taken from reference TRBV7-2 and TRBJ2-2, is GAGVSQSPSNKVTEKGKDVELRCDPISGHTALYWYRQSLGQGLEFLIYFQGNSAPDKSGLPSDRFSAERTGGSVSTLTIQRTQQEDSAVYLCASSVKANTGELFFGEGSRLTVL.

This clone was picked up a small number of times. The chain's CDR3 is CASSGAGGLGNTEAFF. The CDR3 DNA is TGTGCCAGCTCAGGTGCAGGGGGCCTGGGGAACACTGAAGCTTTCTTT. V gene TRBV18 combines with J gene TRBJ1-1; TRBD1 matches at 8 bases. With 5 bases clipped from V and 1 base from J, the junction kept 9 bases outside the gene matches. Germline V gene data show CDR1 as KGHSH and CDR2 as LQKENI. The CDR3 covers 16 residues.